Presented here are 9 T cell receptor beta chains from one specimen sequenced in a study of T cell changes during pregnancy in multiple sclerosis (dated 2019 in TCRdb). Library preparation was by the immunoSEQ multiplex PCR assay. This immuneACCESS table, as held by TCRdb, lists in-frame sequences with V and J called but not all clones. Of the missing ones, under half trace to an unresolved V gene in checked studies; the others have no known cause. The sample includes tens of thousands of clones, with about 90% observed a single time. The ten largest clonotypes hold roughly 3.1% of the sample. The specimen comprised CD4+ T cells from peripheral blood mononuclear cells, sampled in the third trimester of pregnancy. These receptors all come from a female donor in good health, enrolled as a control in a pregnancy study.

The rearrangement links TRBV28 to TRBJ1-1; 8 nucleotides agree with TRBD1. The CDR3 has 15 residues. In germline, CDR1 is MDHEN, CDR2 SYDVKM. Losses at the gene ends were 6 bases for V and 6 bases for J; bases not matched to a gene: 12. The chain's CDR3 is CASSLMDREGAEAFF. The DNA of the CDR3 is TGTGCCAGCAGCCTAATGGACAGGGAGGGAGCTGAAGCTTTCTTT.

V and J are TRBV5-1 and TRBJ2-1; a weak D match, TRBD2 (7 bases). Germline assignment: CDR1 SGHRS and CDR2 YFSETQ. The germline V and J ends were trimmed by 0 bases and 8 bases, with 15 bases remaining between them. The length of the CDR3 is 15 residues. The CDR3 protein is CASSLGLRGGDEQFF. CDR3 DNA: TGCGCCAGCAGCTTGGGATTAAGGGGGGGGGATGAGCAGTTCTTC. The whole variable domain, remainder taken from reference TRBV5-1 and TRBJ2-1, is KAGVTQTPRYLIKTRGQQVTLSCSPISGHRSVSWYQQTPGQGLQFLFEYFSETQRNKGNFPGRFSGRQFSNSRSEMNVSTLELGDSALYLCASSLGLRGGDEQFFGPGTRLTVL.

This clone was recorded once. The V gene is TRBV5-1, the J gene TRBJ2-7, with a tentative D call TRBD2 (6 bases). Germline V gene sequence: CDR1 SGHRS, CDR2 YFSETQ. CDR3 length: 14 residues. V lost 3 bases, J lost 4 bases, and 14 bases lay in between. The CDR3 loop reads CASSYGTGPYEQYF. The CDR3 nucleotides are TGCGCCAGCAGCTACGGGACTGGTCCGTACGAGCAGTACTTC.

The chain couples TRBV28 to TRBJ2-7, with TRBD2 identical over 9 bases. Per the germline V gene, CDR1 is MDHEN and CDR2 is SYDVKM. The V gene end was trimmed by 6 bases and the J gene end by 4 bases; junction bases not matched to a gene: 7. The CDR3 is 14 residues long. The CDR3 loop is CASSLPAGGYEQYF. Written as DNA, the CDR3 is TGTGCCAGCAGCCTCCCCGCGGGAGGGTACGAGCAGTACTTC.

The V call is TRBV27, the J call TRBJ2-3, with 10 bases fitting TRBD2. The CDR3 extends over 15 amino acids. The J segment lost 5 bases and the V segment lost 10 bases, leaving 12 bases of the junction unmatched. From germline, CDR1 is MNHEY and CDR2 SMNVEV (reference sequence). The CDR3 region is CATGSLAGRGDTQYF. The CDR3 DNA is TGTGCCACCGGTTCACTAGCGGGGAGGGGAGATACGCAGTATTTT.

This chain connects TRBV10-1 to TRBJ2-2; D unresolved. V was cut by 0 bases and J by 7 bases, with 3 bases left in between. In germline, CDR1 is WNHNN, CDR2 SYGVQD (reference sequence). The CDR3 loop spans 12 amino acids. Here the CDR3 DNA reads TGCGCCAGCAGTGAGTCCGGCGGGGAGCTGTTTTTT. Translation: CASSESGGELFF.

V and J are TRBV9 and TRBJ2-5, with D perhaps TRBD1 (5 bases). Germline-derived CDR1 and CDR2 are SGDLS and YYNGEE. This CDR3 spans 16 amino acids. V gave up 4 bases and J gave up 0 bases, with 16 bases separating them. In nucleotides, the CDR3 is TGTGCCAGCAGCCCCCTAATGGGGCAGTACCAAGAGACCCAGTACTTC. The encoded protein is CASSPLMGQYQETQYF.

The CDR3 nucleotides are TGTGCCAGCAGTTTAAGGTCCGGGACAGGGGGCATGTCTGAGCAGTTCTTC. It translates to CASSLRSGTGGMSEQFF. The chain is built from TRBV28 and TRBJ2-1; 12 bases are shared with TRBD1. CDR1 and CDR2 (germline): MDHEN, SYDVKM. J gave up 9 bases and V 2 bases, and 11 bases lay outside the gene matches. The CDR3 is made up of 17 amino acids.

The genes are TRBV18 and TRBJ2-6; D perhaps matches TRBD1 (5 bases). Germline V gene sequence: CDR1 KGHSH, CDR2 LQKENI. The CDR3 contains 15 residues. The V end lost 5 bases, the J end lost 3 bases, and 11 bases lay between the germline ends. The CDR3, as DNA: TGTGCCAGCTCAGCGACAGTTGATGGGGCCAACGTCCTGACTTTC. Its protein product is CASSATVDGANVLTF.